This T cell receptor (beta chain) was recovered during a study of blood T cell repertoires in COVID-19. Study-wide background: Samples representing acute and convalescent COVID-19 were sourced from the United States, Italy and Spain. Sample material is recorded as cDNA or gDNA derived from T cells, B-cell-depleted T cells, or PBMCs.

This CDR3 region has 15 residues. With 3 bases removed from V and 1 base from J, the gap between germline ends came to 13 bases. Germline-derived CDR1 and CDR2 are SGHDN and FVKESK. Original analysis: By means of reference gene primer amplification, nucleated cell counts were estimated. Produced via immunoSEQ multiplex PCR; TCRdb's table is partial and in-frame only. That table supplies the V and J calls and clone size; D and trimming were determined from the DNA. Here the sample spans 80,000 to 100,000 clones, around 80% being singletons. As regards this clone: This same CDR3 is encoded by further DNA sequences in the sample.

Material: peripheral blood. The clonotype was recovered from a human donor in a cohort sampled during active COVID-19. The chain has TRBV14 and TRBJ2-7; the D gene is possibly TRBD2 (6 bases). CDR3 loop: CASSHDPGRSYEQYF. CDR3 coding DNA: TGTGCCAGCAGCCACGACCCTGGGAGGTCCTACGAGCAGTACTTC.